The 20 T cell receptor beta chains listed next were all sequenced from one sample in a study of regulatory T cells in long-lasting Graves disease. Construction of the TCR beta libraries employed iRepertoire HTBI primers in conjunction with Arm-PCR of CDR3 regions. TCRdb re-called the multiplex PCR reads through MiXCR, storing one row per CDR3 protein. The sample carries 300,000 to 400,000 distinct CDR3 sequences, 16% recorded once. The time point: newly diagnosed GD, antithyroid drugs for less than 3 months. PBMC-extracted RNA yielded the TCR library. These data were also filed under a second study, of T cells in Graves' hyperthyroidism and ophthalmopathy.

The source material was peripheral blood mononuclear cells (PBMCs), sampled at new diagnosis, from a patient treated with antithyroid drugs. The receptor source for this set is a man aged 35 to 55 with Graves disease.

In its sample, this clonotype was seen a few times. A read error likely explains this, since a far larger clone differs by one base. The chain has TRBV4-1 and TRBJ2-1; 9 bases line up with TRBD1. The CDR3 is 15 amino acids. In germline, CDR1 is MGHRA, CDR2 YSYEKL. Unmatched junction bases numbered 7, after V lost 0 bases and J lost 10 bases. The chain's CDR3 is CASSQDPGQGYEQFF. DNA of the CDR3: TGCGCCAGCAGCCAAGACCCGGGACAGGGCTACGAGCAGTTCTTC.

This clonotype showed up many times. V usage is TRBV27 and J usage is TRBJ2-7; 7 bases line up with TRBD2. V lost 5 bases, J lost 1 base, and 17 bases stayed unmatched. Germline V lookup: CDR1 MNHEY, CDR2 SMNVEV (reference sequence). The CDR3 is 18 residues long. CDR3 nucleotides: TGTGCCAGCAGTACCCGCCTCCGGGCCTCGGGACTATCCTACGAGCAGTACTTC. Residues: CASSTRLRASGLSYEQYF.

The chain joins TRBV7-2 to TRBJ2-7; 11 positions agree with TRBD2. V was clipped by 11 bases and J by 6 bases; unmatched bases: 15. This CDR3 has 15 amino acids. Germline V CDR1 and CDR2: SGHTA, FQGNSA. This chain's CDR3 is CASTHGGLAVGEQYF. CDR3 coding DNA: TGTGCCTCCACTCATGGGGGACTAGCGGTCGGCGAGCAGTACTTC.

This clonotype was found many times. J is TRBJ1-5 and V is TRBV4-2, with 7 bases aligning to TRBD1. CDR1 and CDR2 from the germline V gene are LGHNA and YNFKEQ. This CDR3 has 17 amino acids. V lost 5 bases, J lost 0 bases, and 10 bases stayed unmatched. CDR3 sequence reads: CASSGDSDLYSNQPQHF. CDR3 nucleotides: TGTGCCAGCAGCGGGGACAGTGACCTATATAGCAATCAGCCCCAGCATTTT.

V gene TRBV24-1 combines with J gene TRBJ2-3, with D possibly being TRBD1 (5 bases). Germline V lookup: CDR1 KGHDR, CDR2 SFDVKD. The length of the CDR3 is 16 residues. The V gene lost 5 bases and the J gene lost 0 bases, with 14 bases spanning the gap. In DNA, the CDR3 is TGTGCCACCAGTGCAACGCCAGGGTTAAGCACAGATACGCAGTATTTT. Its protein is CATSATPGLSTDTQYF.

The sample holds a few counts of this clonotype. This chain links TRBV3-1 with TRBJ2-4, with D perhaps matching TRBD2 (5 bases). V lost 0 bases and J 0 bases, leaving 6 bases between the germline ends. Germline V gene sequence: CDR1 LGHDT, CDR2 YNNKEL (reference sequence). The CDR3 is made up of 15 amino acids. CDR3 sequence (DNA): TGTGCCAGCAGCCAAGACGGACTAGCCAAAAACATTCAGTACTTC. Amino acids: CASSQDGLAKNIQYF.

This clonotype was seen more than once but under ten times. The conserved phenylalanine or tryptophan normally closing the CDR3 is absent here, so this likely arose from a read error. This chain joins TRBV27 and TRBJ1-1; the D gene is possibly TRBD1 (5 bases). Between the trimmed V and J ends, which lost 8 bases and 4 bases, there was a span of 17 bases. The CDR3 has 14 amino acids. The germline gives CDR1 MNHEY, CDR2 SMNVEV (reference sequence). CDR3 bases: TGTGCCAGCCTCCGGAGGGGAGGTGGCACTGAAGCTTTCCTT. This encodes CASLRRGGGTEAFL.

This clonotype was recorded at least ten times. The rearrangement links TRBV12-3 or TRBV12-4 to TRBJ2-3, with TRBD1 as a possible D gene (5 bases). Trimming removed 6 bases at V and 0 bases at J, with 10 bases between. The CDR3 has 14 amino acids. The CDR3 sequence: CASRRSGSTDTQYF. The DNA for the CDR3 is TGTGCCAGCAGACGTTCAGGGAGCACAGATACGCAGTATTTT.

Many counts were recorded for this clonotype. The V gene is TRBV6-5, the J gene TRBJ2-5; 7 bases match TRBD1. Trimming took 3 bases from V and 2 from J; bases not matched to a gene: 9. This CDR3 region has 16 residues. Germline values: CDR1 MNHEY, CDR2 SVGAGI. The CDR3 spells CASSYGQASSQETQYF. In DNA form, the CDR3 reads TGTGCCAGCAGTTATGGACAGGCGAGTTCGCAAGAGACCCAGTACTTC.

V usage is TRBV4-2 and J usage is TRBJ2-5; the D gene could be TRBD1 or TRBD2 (6 bases each). Per germline, CDR1 LGHNA and CDR2 YNFKEQ. V was trimmed by 0 bases and J by 5 bases, leaving 19 bases between them. CDR3 size: 17 residues. CDR3 sequence reads: CASSQEGLRGVRETQYF. The CDR3 coding sequence is TGTGCCAGCAGCCAAGAGGGGTTGAGGGGGGTCAGGGAGACCCAGTACTTC.

This clonotype came up a few times. The CDR3 is CASSLAYRGALHF. As DNA, the CDR3 is TGTGCCAGCAGCTTGGCGTACAGGGGGGCCCTCCACTTT. The V and J genes are TRBV5-6 and TRBJ1-6; 8 bases map to TRBD1. The CDR3 is 13 amino acids. V shed 0 bases and J 14 bases; nucleotides not matched to a gene: 4. Germline assignment: CDR1 SGHDT and CDR2 YYEEEE.

This clonotype was counted ten times or more. The chain joins TRBV6-1 to TRBJ2-3; D not resolved. This CDR3 spans 15 amino acids. Trimming took 2 bases from V and 2 from J, leaving 11 bases between them. Germline assignment: CDR1 MNHNS and CDR2 SASEGT. The CDR3 DNA follows: TGTGCCAGCAGTGAAATCCTGACCCACACAGATACGCAGTATTTT. Its translation is CASSEILTHTDTQYF.

This clonotype was counted many times. The chain has TRBV7-2 and TRBJ2-3; D gene unclear. The CDR3 has 17 amino acids. V was cut by 3 bases and J by 0 bases, with 16 bases left in between. Germline V gives CDR1 SGHTA, CDR2 FQGNSA. CDR3 sequence reads: CASSFPMWGPSTDTQYF. In DNA, the CDR3 is TGTGCCAGCAGCTTCCCCATGTGGGGTCCTAGCACAGATACGCAGTATTTT. Full variable domain (rest looked up from reference TRBV7-2 and TRBJ2-3): GAGVSQSPSNKVTEKGKDVELRCDPISGHTALYWYRQSLGQGLEFLIYFQGNSAPDKSGLPSDRFSAERTGGSVSTLTIQRTQQEDSAVYLCASSFPMWGPSTDTQYFGPGTRLTVL.

The J gene is TRBJ1-3, the V gene TRBV30; D remains unclear. Trimming stripped 0 bases from V and 2 bases from J, with 11 bases between. CDR1 is GTSNPN, CDR2 SVGIG, per germline (reference sequence). The CDR3 has 15 amino acids. CDR3 coding DNA: TGTGCCTGGAGTGTCAATCGAAACCCTGGAAACACCATATATTTT. It yields the protein CAWSVNRNPGNTIYF.

The rearrangement uses TRBV5-1 and TRBJ2-7, with TRBD1 identical over 8 bases. The V segment lost 5 bases and the J segment 2 bases; nucleotides outside the gene matches: 6. Germline V gives CDR1 SGHRS, CDR2 YFSETQ. The CDR3 sequence is 14 residues long. CDR3 sequence reads: CASSKDRVTYEQYF. CDR3 sequence (DNA): TGCGCCAGCAGTAAGGACAGGGTCACCTACGAGCAGTACTTC.

This rearrangement joins TRBV6-2 or TRBV6-3 to TRBJ2-1, with a weak D call TRBD2 (7 bases). With 6 bases removed from V and 0 bases from J, the gap between germline ends came to 18 bases. The CDR3 spans 17 residues. The V gene's germline CDR1 is MNHEY and CDR2 SVGEGT. The CDR3 DNA follows: TGTGCCAGCAGCCCCACGGGGGGCACGAGCTCCTACAATGAGCAGTTCTTC. Translated: CASSPTGGTSSYNEQFF.

This clonotype was detected many times. The V call is TRBV12-3 or TRBV12-4, the J call TRBJ2-7; 9 bases are a match to TRBD1. J was trimmed by 5 bases and V by 3 bases; bases with no gene match: 5. The CDR3 extends over 14 amino acids. The CDR3 DNA reads TGTGCCAGCAGTTTCTGGGACAGGGCCCACGAGCAGTACTTC. Protein: CASSFWDRAHEQYF.

The chain couples TRBV19 to TRBJ2-2; D could derive from TRBD1 or TRBD2 (5 bases each). CDR1 and CDR2 from the germline V gene are LNHDA and SQIVND (reference sequence). This CDR3 is 15 amino acids long. V lost 4 bases and J 4 bases, leaving 13 bases between the germline ends. The CDR3 bases are TGTGCCAGTAGTACGATGGGACCGTTCACCGGGGAGCTGTTTTTT. Protein sequence: CASSTMGPFTGELFF. Filled out from reference TRBV19 and TRBJ2-2, the complete variable domain reads DGGITQSPKYLFRKEGQNVTLSCEQNLNHDAMYWYRQDPGQGLRLIYYSQIVNDFQKGDIAEGYSVSREKKESFPLTVTSAQKNPTAFYLCASSTMGPFTGELFFGEGSRLTVL.

This rearrangement joins TRBV7-9 to TRBJ1-6; 11 bases align to TRBD1. Germline CDR1 and CDR2: SEHNR and FQNEAQ (reference sequence). The CDR3 runs 15 residues. V lost 4 bases and J lost 9; bases outside the gene matches: 5. CDR3 DNA sequence: TGTGCCAGCAGCTCCCGGACAGGGGGCAGTTCACCCCTCCACTTT. This gives the protein CASSSRTGGSSPLHF.

The V gene is TRBV6-5, the J gene TRBJ2-1; TRBD1 matches 10 bases. The V gene end was trimmed by 4 bases and the J gene end by 5 bases; junction bases not matched to a gene: 11. Germline V gives CDR1 MNHEY, CDR2 SVGAGI. The CDR3 sequence is 17 residues long. CDR3 in DNA: TGTGCCAGCAGTTTCTACTTTCCGGGACAGGGGAACAATGAGCAGTTCTTC. It translates to CASSFYFPGQGNNEQFF.